This T cell receptor (beta chain) was profiled in a study of shared clonotypes between healthy human individuals. The germline gives CDR1 MNHNS, CDR2 SASEGT. V lost 4 bases to trimming and J lost 5 bases, with 9 bases between them. The CDR3 has 14 amino acids. Authors' methods: ImmunoSEQ yielded junction-only sequences lacking quality scores, so filtering differed. Clones were read by immunoSEQ multiplex PCR, and TCRdb kept only the in-frame ones, dropping some. The V and J calls and the clone size are those of that table, but D and trimming were determined from the DNA. The sample contains about 2 million clones, about 95% of which appear only once. Study observations and caveats: Clonotypes shared by all four donors outscored non-shared clonotypes in generation probability.

Naivety among CD8 cells was defined by CD45RO negativity and positive CCR7 selection, thereby excluding terminally differentiated effector memory CD45RA+ cells. There are a few counts of this clone. Its specificity is not known. The chain has TRBV6-1 and TRBJ1-6; D is undetermined. This receptor was obtained from a man between 18 and 29 years old in good health. The sample taken for sequencing was naive CD8+ T cells sorted from blood. DNA for the CDR3: TGTGCCAGCAGTGCTCTAGGCGATAATTCACCCCTCCACTTT. This translates into CASSALGDNSPLHF.